Listed here are 26 T cell receptor beta chains from one sample, sequenced in a study of T cells after yellow fever vaccination. TCRdb itself ran the 5' RACE reads through MiXCR, one entry per CDR3 protein. This table holds about 400,000 distinct CDR3 sequences, 6.2% found once. This material consisted of PBMCs, taken 5 days after the yellow fever booster vaccination. All receptors come from a man younger than 40 who received the YFV17D yellow fever vaccine.

This clonotype was seen more than once but under ten times. DNA for the CDR3: TGTGCCAGCAGCGAACGAGGTAACGAGCAGTACTTC. Translating gives CASSERGNEQYF. This chain links TRBV6-5 with TRBJ2-7; D is unclear. Trimming pared 6 bases from V and 5 bases from J, leaving 11 bases between. CDR1 and CDR2 (germline): MNHEY, SVGAGI. The CDR3 runs to 12 residues.

This clonotype was seen many times. J is TRBJ2-7 and V is TRBV20-1; 13 bases align to TRBD2. Per the germline V gene, CDR1 is DFQATT and CDR2 is SNEGSKA (reference sequence). The ends lost 5 bases at V and 4 bases at J; junction bases unmatched: 5. CDR3 length: 14 amino acids. CDR3 DNA: TGCAGTGCTCGGGGACTAGCGGGAAGTTACGAGCAGTACTTC. Protein: CSARGLAGSYEQYF.

Ten or more counts support this clonotype. J is TRBJ2-1 and V is TRBV9; D is possibly TRBD1 or TRBD2 (5 bases each). V was pared by 3 bases and J by 7 bases, with 17 bases between. Germline V gene lookup returns CDR1 SGDLS and CDR2 YYNGEE. The CDR3 spans 15 residues. The CDR3 sequence is CASSALSSRGNEQFF. CDR3 sequence (DNA): TGTGCCAGCAGCGCTCTCAGCTCGAGGGGTAATGAGCAGTTCTTC.

The V gene is TRBV12-3 or TRBV12-4, the J gene TRBJ2-1, with TRBD2 identical over 10 bases. V gave up 6 bases and J gave up 16 bases; unmatched junction bases: 9. The CDR3 loop spans 12 amino acids. CDR3 nucleotides: TGTGCCAGCAGCAGCGGGGGGGCAGGGGAATTCTTC. Amino acids: CASSSGGAGEFF.

For this clonotype: Germline and junction disagree at one end, which may indicate a read error. V gene TRBV20-1 combines with J gene TRBJ2-2; TRBD1 matches at 8 bases. CDR1 and CDR2 (germline): DFQATT, SNEGSKA (reference sequence). The CDR3 totals 16 residues. The CDR3: CCARALDRVNTGELFF. CDR3 bases: TGCTGTGCTAGAGCTCTGGACAGGGTCAACACCGGGGAGCTGTTTTTT.

This clonotype appeared many times. The V and J genes are TRBV11-1 and TRBJ2-2; D unresolved. Germline loops: CDR1 SGHAT, CDR2 FQDESV (reference sequence). Trimming stripped 4 bases from V and 4 bases from J, with 7 bases between. This CDR3 region has 13 residues. CDR3 amino acids: CASSSGVTGELFF. The CDR3 coding sequence is TGTGCCAGCAGCTCTGGGGTCACCGGGGAGCTGTTTTTT.

This clonotype was seen more than once but under ten times. V is TRBV5-1 and J is TRBJ2-2; 7 bases fit TRBD2. Germline V CDR1 and CDR2: SGHRS, YFSETQ. Unmatched junction bases numbered 11, after V lost 4 bases and J lost 5 bases. The CDR3 runs to 16 residues. The CDR3 region has the DNA TGCGCCAGCAGCCTAACCCCCGCTAGCGGTACCGGGGAGCTGTTTTTT. Protein: CASSLTPASGTGELFF.

For this clonotype: Relative to the germline gene, one junction end is altered; a read error may explain this. Here the CDR3 DNA reads TGCTGTGCTAGAGATCCCGGGATAACAGGTGACGAGCAGTACTTC. It translates to CCARDPGITGDEQYF. The J gene is TRBJ2-7, the V gene TRBV20-1; D assignment may be TRBD1 or TRBD2 (5 bases each). The CDR3 has 15 residues. Germline lookup yields CDR1 DFQATT and CDR2 SNEGSKA (reference sequence).

DNA of the CDR3: TGTGCCAGTAGTGCGAGGGTGGTTAGCAATCAGCCCCAGCATTTT. Its translation is CASSARVVSNQPQHF. The chain carries TRBV19 and TRBJ1-5; D not certain. The CDR3 has 15 amino acids. V gave up 5 bases and J gave up 0 bases, with 11 bases separating them. Germline lookup yields CDR1 LNHDA and CDR2 SQIVND (reference sequence).

This clonotype was detected only a few times. This sequence joins TRBV20-1 and TRBJ2-3, with 8 bases identical to TRBD1. The V gene end was trimmed by 2 bases and the J gene end by 6 bases; junction bases not matched to a gene: 10. The CDR3 consists of 15 residues. Germline CDR1 reads DFQATT; CDR2 reads SNEGSKA (reference sequence). DNA for the CDR3: TGCAGTGCTAGAATCGGGACAGGCCTCCCGGATACGCAGTATTTT. This translates into CSARIGTGLPDTQYF.

The V and J genes are TRBV18 and TRBJ2-7; 9 positions agree with TRBD2. CDR1 is KGHSH and CDR2 is LQKENI in the germline V gene. The V gene end was trimmed by 0 bases and the J gene end by 6 bases; junction bases not matched to a gene: 6. CDR3 length: 15 residues. The CDR3 DNA sequence: TGTGCCAGCTCACCACCTAGCGGGAGACTAGGCGAGCAGTACTTC. This encodes CASSPPSGRLGEQYF.

V gene TRBV20-1 combines with J gene TRBJ1-5; D call uncertain. The CDR3 runs 14 residues. Trimming took off 6 bases at V and 0 bases at J, with 12 bases between the two ends. Germline values: CDR1 DFQATT, CDR2 SNEGSKA (reference sequence). The CDR3 spells CSARGVNSNQPQHF. CDR3 bases: TGCAGTGCCCGGGGAGTCAATAGCAATCAGCCCCAGCATTTT.

This clonotype was seen a few times. The gene calls are TRBV12-3 or TRBV12-4 and TRBJ2-1; 11 bases align to TRBD2. The trim removed 6 bases at V and 10 bases at J, leaving 11 bases unmatched. The CDR3 is 15 residues long. The chain's CDR3 is CASSIGTSGGREQFF. CDR3 DNA: TGTGCCAGCAGCATTGGGACTAGCGGAGGGAGAGAGCAGTTCTTC.

This clonotype was picked up many times. The V and J genes are TRBV10-3 and TRBJ2-7; D not resolved. The CDR3 length is 11 residues. Germline lookup yields CDR1 ENHRY and CDR2 SYGVKD. V was cut by 8 bases and J by 7 bases, with 12 bases left in between. The CDR3 region is CAIARGREQYF. CDR3 nucleotides: TGTGCCATCGCCAGAGGTCGGGAGCAGTACTTC.

This clonotype was seen a few times. The V and J genes are TRBV6-2 or TRBV6-3 and TRBJ2-1; a weak D match, TRBD2 (7 bases). Germline CDR1 is MNHEY and CDR2 is SVGEGT. V dropped 4 bases and J dropped 0 bases, with 13 bases sitting between them. This CDR3 is 16 amino acids long. In DNA form, the CDR3 reads TGTGCCAGCAGTTCGAGGGGGGGTCGCTCCTACAATGAGCAGTTCTTC. It translates to CASSSRGGRSYNEQFF.

This clonotype appeared many times. This chain joins TRBV2 and TRBJ2-5; D unresolved. Germline V gene data show CDR1 as SNHLY and CDR2 as FYNNEI. V was shortened by 5 bases and J by 4 bases, with 14 bases between the two germline ends. The CDR3 has 14 residues. DNA of the CDR3: TGTGCCAGCAGTCCTTCAGCGTCGGGAGAGACCCAGTACTTC. Translation: CASSPSASGETQYF. Complete variable domain (other parts from reference TRBV2 and TRBJ2-5): EPEVTQTPSHQVTQMGQEVILRCVPISNHLYFYWYRQILGQKVEFLVSFYNNEISEKSEIFDDQFSVERPDGSNFTLKIRSTKLEDSAMYFCASSPSASGETQYFGPGTRLLVL.

This clonotype appeared a few times. J is TRBJ2-5 and V is TRBV9, with D perhaps assigned TRBD1 or TRBD2 (5 bases each). Germline CDR1 SGDLS, CDR2 YYNGEE. The CDR3 consists of 14 residues. Trimming removed 2 bases at V and 2 bases at J, with 10 bases between. The CDR3 coding sequence is TGTGCCAGCAGCGTGGGGACCATTCAAGAGACCCAGTACTTC. Its translation is CASSVGTIQETQYF.

The chain links TRBV20-1 to TRBJ2-3, with 11 bases matching TRBD2. V was clipped by 5 bases and J by 6 bases; unmatched bases: 7. There are 14 residues in the CDR3. Looked up from germline, CDR1 is DFQATT and CDR2 is SNEGSKA (reference sequence). The CDR3 nucleotides are TGCAGTGCTGCACTAGCGGGAGCATCGGATACGCAGTATTTT. This codes for CSAALAGASDTQYF.

In this sample, this clonotype turned up a few times. The chain employs TRBV19 and TRBJ2-2; the D is unclear. In germline, CDR1 is LNHDA, CDR2 SQIVND (reference sequence). V lost 8 bases and J lost 0, with 7 bases in between. The CDR3 length is 13 residues. CDR3 amino acids: CASFKPNTGELFF. For the CDR3, the DNA is TGTGCCAGTTTTAAACCGAACACCGGGGAGCTGTTTTTT.

This clonotype was picked up a small number of times. J is TRBJ2-5 and V is TRBV3-1, with unresolved D. The CDR3 sequence is 12 residues long. Per germline, CDR1 LGHDT and CDR2 YNNKEL (reference sequence). V shed 3 bases and J shed 3 bases, with 5 bases lying between them. The CDR3 loop is CASSQDKETQYF. The CDR3 DNA follows: TGTGCCAGCAGCCAGGATAAAGAGACCCAGTACTTC.

This sequence joins TRBV6-1 and TRBJ1-4; D is unresolved. CDR3 size: 12 residues. CDR1 is MNHNS, CDR2 SASEGT, per germline. The V end lost 1 base, the J end lost 7 bases, and 4 bases lay between the germline ends. The CDR3 sequence is CASSEVGEKLFF. Here the CDR3 DNA reads TGTGCCAGCAGTGAAGTTGGTGAAAAACTGTTTTTT.

The gene calls are TRBV4-2 and TRBJ1-4, with D hard to call. This CDR3 comprises 15 residues. The V gene lost 0 bases and the J gene lost 8 bases, with 13 bases spanning the gap. Germline CDR1 and CDR2: LGHNA and YNFKEQ. The CDR3 DNA reads TGTGCCAGCAGCCAAGATTGGTCCGAAACAGAAAAACTGTTTTTT. It translates to CASSQDWSETEKLFF.

As DNA, the CDR3 is TGCAGTGCTAGGTGGGGGGGGGGCGGCTTCTCCTACGAGCAGTACTTC. Translated: CSARWGGGGFSYEQYF. The rearrangement links TRBV20-1 to TRBJ2-7, with a weak D call TRBD2 (7 bases). The CDR3 is made up of 16 amino acids. Germline values: CDR1 DFQATT, CDR2 SNEGSKA (reference sequence). V lost 3 bases, J lost 0 bases, and 18 bases lay in between.

This clonotype was observed at least ten times. The V call is TRBV7-8, the J call TRBJ1-5; 7 nucleotides match TRBD1. This CDR3 comprises 16 residues. The ends lost 5 bases at V and 1 base at J; junction bases unmatched: 8. The germline V gene has CDR1 SGHVS and CDR2 FQNEAQ. CDR3 in amino acids: CASSKKPGQSNQPQHF. CDR3 DNA: TGTGCCAGCAGCAAGAAACCGGGACAGAGCAATCAGCCCCAGCATTTT.

The chain has TRBV25-1 and TRBJ2-3; 10 bases match TRBD1. The germline V gene has CDR1 MGHDK and CDR2 SYGVNS. V shed 8 bases and J 2 bases; nucleotides not matched to a gene: 7. This CDR3 spans 15 amino acids. The CDR3 is CASSRQGADTDTQYF. CDR3 in DNA: TGTGCCAGCTCTAGACAGGGGGCGGACACAGATACGCAGTATTTT. Full variable domain (missing parts from reference TRBV25-1 and TRBJ2-3): EADIYQTPRYLVIGTGKKITLECSQTMGHDKMYWYQQDPGMELHLIHYSYGVNSTEKGDLSSESTVSRIRTEHFPLTLESARPSHTSQYLCASSRQGADTDTQYFGPGTRLTVL.

The chain links TRBV20-1 to TRBJ2-2; TRBD1 is a possible D gene (6 bases). Germline lookup yields CDR1 DFQATT and CDR2 SNEGSKA (reference sequence). CDR3 length: 14 amino acids. Trimming took off 3 bases at V and 5 bases at J, with 13 bases between the two ends. The CDR3 bases are TGCAGTGCTAGTGGGGGCGGAATTACCGGGGAGCTGTTTTTT. Translated, it gives CSASGGGITGELFF.